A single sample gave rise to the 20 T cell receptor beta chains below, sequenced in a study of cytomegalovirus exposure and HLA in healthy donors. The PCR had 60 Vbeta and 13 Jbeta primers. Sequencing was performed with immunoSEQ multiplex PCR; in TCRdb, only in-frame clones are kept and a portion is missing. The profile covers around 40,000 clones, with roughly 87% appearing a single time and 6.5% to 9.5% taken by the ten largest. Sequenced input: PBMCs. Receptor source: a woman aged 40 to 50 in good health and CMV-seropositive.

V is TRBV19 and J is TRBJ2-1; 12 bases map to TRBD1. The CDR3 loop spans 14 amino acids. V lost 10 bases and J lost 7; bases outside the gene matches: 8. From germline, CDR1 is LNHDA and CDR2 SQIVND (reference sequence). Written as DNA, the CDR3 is TGTGCCACCTCCGGGACAGGGGGCATTAATGAGCAGTTCTTC. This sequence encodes CATSGTGGINEQFF.

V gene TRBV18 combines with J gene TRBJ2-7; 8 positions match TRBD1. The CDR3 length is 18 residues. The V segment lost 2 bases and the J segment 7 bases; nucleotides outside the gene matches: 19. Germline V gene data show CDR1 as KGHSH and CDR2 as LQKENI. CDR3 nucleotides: TGTGCCAGCTCACCATTGGCCCTTTACGAGACAGGGGTTGGGGAGCAGTACTTC. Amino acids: CASSPLALYETGVGEQYF.

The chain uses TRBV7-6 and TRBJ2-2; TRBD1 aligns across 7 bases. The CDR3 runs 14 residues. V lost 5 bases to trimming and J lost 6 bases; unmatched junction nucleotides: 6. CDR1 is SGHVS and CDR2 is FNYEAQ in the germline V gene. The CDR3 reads CASSPRQGPGELFF. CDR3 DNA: TGTGCCAGCAGCCCCCGACAGGGCCCCGGGGAGCTGTTTTTT. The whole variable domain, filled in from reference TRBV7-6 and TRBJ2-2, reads GAGVSQSPRYKVTKRGQDVALRCDPISGHVSLYWYRQALGQGPEFLTYFNYEAQQDKSGLPNDRFSAERPEGSISTLTIQRTEQRDSAMYRCASSPRQGPGELFFGEGSRLTVL.

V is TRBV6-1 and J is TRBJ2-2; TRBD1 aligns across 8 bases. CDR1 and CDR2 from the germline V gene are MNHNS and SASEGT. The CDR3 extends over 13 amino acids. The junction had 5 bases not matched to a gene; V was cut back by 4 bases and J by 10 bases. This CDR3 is CASSVMDREELFF. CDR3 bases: TGTGCCAGCAGTGTAATGGACAGGGAGGAGCTGTTTTTT.

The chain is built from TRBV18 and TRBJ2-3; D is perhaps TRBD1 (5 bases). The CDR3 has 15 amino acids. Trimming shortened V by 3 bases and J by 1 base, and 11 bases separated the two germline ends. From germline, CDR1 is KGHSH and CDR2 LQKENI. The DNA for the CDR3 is TGTGCCAGCTCACCGGGGCTGGCGGGCACAGATACGCAGTATTTT. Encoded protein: CASSPGLAGTDTQYF.

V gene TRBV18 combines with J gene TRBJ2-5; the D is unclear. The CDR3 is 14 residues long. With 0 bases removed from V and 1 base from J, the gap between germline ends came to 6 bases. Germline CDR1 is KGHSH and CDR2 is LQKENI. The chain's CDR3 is CASSPPNSQETQYF. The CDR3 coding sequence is TGTGCCAGCTCACCACCGAATAGCCAAGAGACCCAGTACTTC.

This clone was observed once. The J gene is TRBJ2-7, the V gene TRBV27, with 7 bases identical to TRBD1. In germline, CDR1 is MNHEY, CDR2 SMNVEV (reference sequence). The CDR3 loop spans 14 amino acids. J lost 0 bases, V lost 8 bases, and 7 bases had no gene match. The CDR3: CASFWTGSSYEQYF. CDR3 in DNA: TGTGCCAGCTTCTGGACAGGAAGCTCCTACGAGCAGTACTTC.

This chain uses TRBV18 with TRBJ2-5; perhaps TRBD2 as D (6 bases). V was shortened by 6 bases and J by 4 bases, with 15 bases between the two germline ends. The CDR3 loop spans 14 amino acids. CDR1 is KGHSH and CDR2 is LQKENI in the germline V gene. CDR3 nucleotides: TGTGCCAGCTCGCCGATCGCGGGGCCAGAGACCCAGTACTTC. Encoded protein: CASSPIAGPETQYF.

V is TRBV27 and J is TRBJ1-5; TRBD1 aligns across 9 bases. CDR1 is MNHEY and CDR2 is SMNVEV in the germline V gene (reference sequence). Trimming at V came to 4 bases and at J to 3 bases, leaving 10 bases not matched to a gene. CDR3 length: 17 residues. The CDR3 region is CASSSSWGQGSNQPQHF. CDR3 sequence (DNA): TGTGCCAGCAGTTCCAGTTGGGGACAGGGTTCCAATCAGCCCCAGCATTTT.

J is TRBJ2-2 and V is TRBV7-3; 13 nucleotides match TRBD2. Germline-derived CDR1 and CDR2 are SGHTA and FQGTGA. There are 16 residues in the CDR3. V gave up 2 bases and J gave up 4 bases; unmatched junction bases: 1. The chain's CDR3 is CASSLGLAGATGELFF. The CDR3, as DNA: TGTGCCAGCAGCTTAGGACTAGCGGGAGCCACCGGGGAGCTGTTTTTT. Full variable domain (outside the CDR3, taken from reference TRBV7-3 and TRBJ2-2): GAGVSQTPSNKVTEKGKYVELRCDPISGHTALYWYRQSLGQGPEFLIYFQGTGAADDSGLPNDRFFAVRPEGSVSTLKIQRTERGDSAVYLCASSLGLAGATGELFFGEGSRLTVL.

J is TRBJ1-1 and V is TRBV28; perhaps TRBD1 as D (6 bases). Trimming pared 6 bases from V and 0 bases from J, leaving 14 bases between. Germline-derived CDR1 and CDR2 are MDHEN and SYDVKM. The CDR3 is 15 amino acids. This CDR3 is CASRNDRHLNTEAFF. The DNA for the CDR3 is TGTGCCAGCAGGAATGACAGGCATTTGAACACTGAAGCTTTCTTT.

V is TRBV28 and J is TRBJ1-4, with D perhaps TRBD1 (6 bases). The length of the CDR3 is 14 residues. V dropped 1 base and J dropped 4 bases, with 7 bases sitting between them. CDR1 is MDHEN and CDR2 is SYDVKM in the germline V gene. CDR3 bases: TGTGCCAGCAGTTTATCAGGGGTTAATGAAAAACTGTTTTTT. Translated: CASSLSGVNEKLFF.

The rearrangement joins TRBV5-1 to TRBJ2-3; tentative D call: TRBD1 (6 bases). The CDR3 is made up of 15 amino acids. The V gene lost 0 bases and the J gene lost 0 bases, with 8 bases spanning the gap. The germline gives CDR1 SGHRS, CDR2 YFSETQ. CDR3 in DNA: TGCGCCAGCAGCTTGGGGGGGCCAAGCACAGATACGCAGTATTTT. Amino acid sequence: CASSLGGPSTDTQYF.

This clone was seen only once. The CDR3 region has the DNA TGTGCCAGCTCACACGGACAGGGCGACCTTAACTATGGCTACACCTTC. This gives the protein CASSHGQGDLNYGYTF. V gene TRBV18 combines with J gene TRBJ1-2; 8 bases match TRBD1. This CDR3 region has 16 residues. The V and J ends lost 4 bases and 1 base, in that order; junction bases with no gene match: 8. Germline V gives CDR1 KGHSH, CDR2 LQKENI.

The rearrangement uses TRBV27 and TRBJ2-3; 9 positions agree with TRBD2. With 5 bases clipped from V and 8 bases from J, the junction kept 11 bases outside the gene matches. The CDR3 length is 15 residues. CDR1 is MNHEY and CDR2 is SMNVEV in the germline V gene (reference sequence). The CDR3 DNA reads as TGTGCCAGCAGTCCCTTCGCGGGGGGGGAGGGTACGCAGTATTTT. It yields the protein CASSPFAGGEGTQYF.

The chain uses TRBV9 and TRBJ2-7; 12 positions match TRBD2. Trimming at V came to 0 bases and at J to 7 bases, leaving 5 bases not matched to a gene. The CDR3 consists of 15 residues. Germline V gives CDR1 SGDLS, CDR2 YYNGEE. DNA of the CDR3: TGTGCCAGCAGCGTAGCTAGCGGGAGGGCCGGTGAGCAGTACTTC. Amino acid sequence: CASSVASGRAGEQYF.

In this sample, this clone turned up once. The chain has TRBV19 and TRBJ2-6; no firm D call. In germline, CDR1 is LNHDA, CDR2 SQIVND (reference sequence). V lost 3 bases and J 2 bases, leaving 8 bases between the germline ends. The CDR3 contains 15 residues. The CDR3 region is CASSILGPGANVLTF. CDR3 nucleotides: TGTGCCAGTAGTATTCTAGGCCCTGGGGCCAACGTCCTGACTTTC. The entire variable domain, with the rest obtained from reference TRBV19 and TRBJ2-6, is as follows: DGGITQSPKYLFRKEGQNVTLSCEQNLNHDAMYWYRQDPGQGLRLIYYSQIVNDFQKGDIAEGYSVSREKKESFPLTVTSAQKNPTAFYLCASSILGPGANVLTFGAGSRLTVL.

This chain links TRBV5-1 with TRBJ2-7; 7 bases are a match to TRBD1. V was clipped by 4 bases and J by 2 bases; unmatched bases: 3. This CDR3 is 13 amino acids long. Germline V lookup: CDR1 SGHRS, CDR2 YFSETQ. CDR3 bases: TGCGCCAGCAGCCCACAGGGGCCCTACGAGCAGTACTTC. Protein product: CASSPQGPYEQYF.

The CDR3 coding sequence is TGTGCCAGCTCACGGACTAGGAACGGAGGCTCCTACAATGAGCAGTTCTTC. This encodes CASSRTRNGGSYNEQFF. The chain uses TRBV18 and TRBJ2-1; 7 nucleotides match TRBD2. This CDR3 contains 17 residues. With V trimmed by 4 bases and J by 0 bases, 9 bases remained unmatched. Looked up from germline, CDR1 is KGHSH and CDR2 is LQKENI.

The CDR3 region has the DNA TGTGCCAGCAGTGAGCGGGAGGCAGATACGCAGTATTTT. Residues: CASSEREADTQYF. The chain links TRBV6-4 to TRBJ2-3; 8 bases agree with TRBD2. The junction had 0 bases not matched to a gene; V was cut back by 3 bases and J by 4 bases. The CDR3 consists of 13 residues. Germline loops: CDR1 MRHNA, CDR2 SNTAGT.